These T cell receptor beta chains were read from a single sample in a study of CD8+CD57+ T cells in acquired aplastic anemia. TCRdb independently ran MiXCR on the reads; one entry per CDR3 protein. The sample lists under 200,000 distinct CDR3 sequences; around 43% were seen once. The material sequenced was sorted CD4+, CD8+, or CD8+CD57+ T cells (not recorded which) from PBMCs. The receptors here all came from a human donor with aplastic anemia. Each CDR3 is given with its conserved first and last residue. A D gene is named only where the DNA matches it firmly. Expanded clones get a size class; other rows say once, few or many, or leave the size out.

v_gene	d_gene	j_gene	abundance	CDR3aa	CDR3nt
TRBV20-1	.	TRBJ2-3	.	CSARMGISTDTQYF	TGCAGTGCTAGGATGGGGATTAGCACAGATACGCAGTATTTT
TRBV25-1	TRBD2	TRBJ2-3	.	CASSAPGLDYNEQYF	TGTGCCAGCAGTGCTCCGGGACTAGACTACAATGAGCAGTATTTT
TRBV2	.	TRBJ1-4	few	CASSQDQGLLEKLFF	TGTGCCAGCAGCCAAGACCAGGGGCTACTAGAAAAACTGTTTTTT
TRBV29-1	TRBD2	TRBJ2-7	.	CSVDRTGGLVYEQYF	TGCAGCGTTGACAGGACGGGTGGACTAGTGTACGAGCAGTACTTC
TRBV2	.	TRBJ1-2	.	CASSSPISGEVTYTF	TGTGCCAGCAGTAGCCCTATATCAGGGGAGGTTACCTACACCTTC
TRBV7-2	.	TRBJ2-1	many	CASSPEFTTLSEQFF	TGTGCCAGCAGCCCAGAATTTACTACCCTTAGTGAGCAGTTCTTC
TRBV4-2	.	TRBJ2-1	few	CASSIGGPSWGSEAFF	TGTGCCAGCAGCATTGGGGGCCCCTCATGGGGGTCTGAAGCGTTCTTC
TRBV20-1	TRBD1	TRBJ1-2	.	CSAMGQQGLYGYTF	TGCAGTGCAATGGGACAGCAGGGACTCTATGGCTACACCTTC
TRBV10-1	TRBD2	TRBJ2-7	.	CASSEEAGGPYEQYF	TGCGCCAGCAGTGAGGAGGCGGGAGGGCCCTACGAGCAGTACTTC
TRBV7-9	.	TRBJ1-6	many	CASSRDLGNSPLHF	TGTGCCAGCAGCCGGGACCTGGGGAATTCACCCCTCCACTTT
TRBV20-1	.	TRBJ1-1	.	CSARGAGRYTEAFF	TGCAGTGCTAGGGGGGCAGGCCGATACACTGAAGCTTTCTTT
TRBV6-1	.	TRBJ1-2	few	CASSRDGMGTDTF	TGTGCCAGCAGTCGCGACGGTATGGGCACGGACACCTTC
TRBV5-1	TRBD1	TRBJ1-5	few	CASSSGQGANQPQHF	TGCGCCAGCAGCTCGGGACAGGGGGCGAATCAGCCCCAGCATTTT
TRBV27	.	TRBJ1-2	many	CASSSGTLSYTF	TGTGCCAGCAGTTCAGGGACTCTTAGCTACACCTTC
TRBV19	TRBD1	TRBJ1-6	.	CASSTGTGDNSPLHF	TGTGCCAGTAGTACCGGGACAGGGGATAATTCACCCCTCCACTTT
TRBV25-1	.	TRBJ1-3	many	CASSLVSGNTIYF	TGTGCCAGCAGCCTCGTCTCTGGAAACACCATATATTTT
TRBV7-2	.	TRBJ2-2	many	CASSGTSGTGELFF	TGTGCCAGCAGCGGAACTAGTGGCACCGGGGAGCTGTTTTTT
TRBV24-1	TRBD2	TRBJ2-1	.	CATKRLAGINEQFF	TGTGCCACCAAGAGACTAGCGGGGATCAATGAGCAGTTCTTC
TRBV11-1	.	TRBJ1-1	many	CASSRISGNTEAFF	TGTGCCAGCAGCCGGATTTCAGGCAACACTGAAGCTTTCTTT
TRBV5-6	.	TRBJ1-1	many	CASSLGGGTEAFF	TGTGCCAGCAGCTTGGGAGGGGGCACTGAAGCTTTCTTT
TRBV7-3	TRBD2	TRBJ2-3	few	CASSLKGTSGTDTQYF	TGTGCCAGCAGCTTAAAGGGGACTAGCGGCACAGATACGCAGTATTTT
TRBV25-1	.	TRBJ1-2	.	CASGDWTVYVSGYTF	TGTGCCAGCGGTGATTGGACAGTTTATGTATCCGGCTACACCTTC
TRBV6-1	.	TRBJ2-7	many	CASTDNYEQYF	TGTGCCAGCACTGACAACTACGAGCAGTACTTC